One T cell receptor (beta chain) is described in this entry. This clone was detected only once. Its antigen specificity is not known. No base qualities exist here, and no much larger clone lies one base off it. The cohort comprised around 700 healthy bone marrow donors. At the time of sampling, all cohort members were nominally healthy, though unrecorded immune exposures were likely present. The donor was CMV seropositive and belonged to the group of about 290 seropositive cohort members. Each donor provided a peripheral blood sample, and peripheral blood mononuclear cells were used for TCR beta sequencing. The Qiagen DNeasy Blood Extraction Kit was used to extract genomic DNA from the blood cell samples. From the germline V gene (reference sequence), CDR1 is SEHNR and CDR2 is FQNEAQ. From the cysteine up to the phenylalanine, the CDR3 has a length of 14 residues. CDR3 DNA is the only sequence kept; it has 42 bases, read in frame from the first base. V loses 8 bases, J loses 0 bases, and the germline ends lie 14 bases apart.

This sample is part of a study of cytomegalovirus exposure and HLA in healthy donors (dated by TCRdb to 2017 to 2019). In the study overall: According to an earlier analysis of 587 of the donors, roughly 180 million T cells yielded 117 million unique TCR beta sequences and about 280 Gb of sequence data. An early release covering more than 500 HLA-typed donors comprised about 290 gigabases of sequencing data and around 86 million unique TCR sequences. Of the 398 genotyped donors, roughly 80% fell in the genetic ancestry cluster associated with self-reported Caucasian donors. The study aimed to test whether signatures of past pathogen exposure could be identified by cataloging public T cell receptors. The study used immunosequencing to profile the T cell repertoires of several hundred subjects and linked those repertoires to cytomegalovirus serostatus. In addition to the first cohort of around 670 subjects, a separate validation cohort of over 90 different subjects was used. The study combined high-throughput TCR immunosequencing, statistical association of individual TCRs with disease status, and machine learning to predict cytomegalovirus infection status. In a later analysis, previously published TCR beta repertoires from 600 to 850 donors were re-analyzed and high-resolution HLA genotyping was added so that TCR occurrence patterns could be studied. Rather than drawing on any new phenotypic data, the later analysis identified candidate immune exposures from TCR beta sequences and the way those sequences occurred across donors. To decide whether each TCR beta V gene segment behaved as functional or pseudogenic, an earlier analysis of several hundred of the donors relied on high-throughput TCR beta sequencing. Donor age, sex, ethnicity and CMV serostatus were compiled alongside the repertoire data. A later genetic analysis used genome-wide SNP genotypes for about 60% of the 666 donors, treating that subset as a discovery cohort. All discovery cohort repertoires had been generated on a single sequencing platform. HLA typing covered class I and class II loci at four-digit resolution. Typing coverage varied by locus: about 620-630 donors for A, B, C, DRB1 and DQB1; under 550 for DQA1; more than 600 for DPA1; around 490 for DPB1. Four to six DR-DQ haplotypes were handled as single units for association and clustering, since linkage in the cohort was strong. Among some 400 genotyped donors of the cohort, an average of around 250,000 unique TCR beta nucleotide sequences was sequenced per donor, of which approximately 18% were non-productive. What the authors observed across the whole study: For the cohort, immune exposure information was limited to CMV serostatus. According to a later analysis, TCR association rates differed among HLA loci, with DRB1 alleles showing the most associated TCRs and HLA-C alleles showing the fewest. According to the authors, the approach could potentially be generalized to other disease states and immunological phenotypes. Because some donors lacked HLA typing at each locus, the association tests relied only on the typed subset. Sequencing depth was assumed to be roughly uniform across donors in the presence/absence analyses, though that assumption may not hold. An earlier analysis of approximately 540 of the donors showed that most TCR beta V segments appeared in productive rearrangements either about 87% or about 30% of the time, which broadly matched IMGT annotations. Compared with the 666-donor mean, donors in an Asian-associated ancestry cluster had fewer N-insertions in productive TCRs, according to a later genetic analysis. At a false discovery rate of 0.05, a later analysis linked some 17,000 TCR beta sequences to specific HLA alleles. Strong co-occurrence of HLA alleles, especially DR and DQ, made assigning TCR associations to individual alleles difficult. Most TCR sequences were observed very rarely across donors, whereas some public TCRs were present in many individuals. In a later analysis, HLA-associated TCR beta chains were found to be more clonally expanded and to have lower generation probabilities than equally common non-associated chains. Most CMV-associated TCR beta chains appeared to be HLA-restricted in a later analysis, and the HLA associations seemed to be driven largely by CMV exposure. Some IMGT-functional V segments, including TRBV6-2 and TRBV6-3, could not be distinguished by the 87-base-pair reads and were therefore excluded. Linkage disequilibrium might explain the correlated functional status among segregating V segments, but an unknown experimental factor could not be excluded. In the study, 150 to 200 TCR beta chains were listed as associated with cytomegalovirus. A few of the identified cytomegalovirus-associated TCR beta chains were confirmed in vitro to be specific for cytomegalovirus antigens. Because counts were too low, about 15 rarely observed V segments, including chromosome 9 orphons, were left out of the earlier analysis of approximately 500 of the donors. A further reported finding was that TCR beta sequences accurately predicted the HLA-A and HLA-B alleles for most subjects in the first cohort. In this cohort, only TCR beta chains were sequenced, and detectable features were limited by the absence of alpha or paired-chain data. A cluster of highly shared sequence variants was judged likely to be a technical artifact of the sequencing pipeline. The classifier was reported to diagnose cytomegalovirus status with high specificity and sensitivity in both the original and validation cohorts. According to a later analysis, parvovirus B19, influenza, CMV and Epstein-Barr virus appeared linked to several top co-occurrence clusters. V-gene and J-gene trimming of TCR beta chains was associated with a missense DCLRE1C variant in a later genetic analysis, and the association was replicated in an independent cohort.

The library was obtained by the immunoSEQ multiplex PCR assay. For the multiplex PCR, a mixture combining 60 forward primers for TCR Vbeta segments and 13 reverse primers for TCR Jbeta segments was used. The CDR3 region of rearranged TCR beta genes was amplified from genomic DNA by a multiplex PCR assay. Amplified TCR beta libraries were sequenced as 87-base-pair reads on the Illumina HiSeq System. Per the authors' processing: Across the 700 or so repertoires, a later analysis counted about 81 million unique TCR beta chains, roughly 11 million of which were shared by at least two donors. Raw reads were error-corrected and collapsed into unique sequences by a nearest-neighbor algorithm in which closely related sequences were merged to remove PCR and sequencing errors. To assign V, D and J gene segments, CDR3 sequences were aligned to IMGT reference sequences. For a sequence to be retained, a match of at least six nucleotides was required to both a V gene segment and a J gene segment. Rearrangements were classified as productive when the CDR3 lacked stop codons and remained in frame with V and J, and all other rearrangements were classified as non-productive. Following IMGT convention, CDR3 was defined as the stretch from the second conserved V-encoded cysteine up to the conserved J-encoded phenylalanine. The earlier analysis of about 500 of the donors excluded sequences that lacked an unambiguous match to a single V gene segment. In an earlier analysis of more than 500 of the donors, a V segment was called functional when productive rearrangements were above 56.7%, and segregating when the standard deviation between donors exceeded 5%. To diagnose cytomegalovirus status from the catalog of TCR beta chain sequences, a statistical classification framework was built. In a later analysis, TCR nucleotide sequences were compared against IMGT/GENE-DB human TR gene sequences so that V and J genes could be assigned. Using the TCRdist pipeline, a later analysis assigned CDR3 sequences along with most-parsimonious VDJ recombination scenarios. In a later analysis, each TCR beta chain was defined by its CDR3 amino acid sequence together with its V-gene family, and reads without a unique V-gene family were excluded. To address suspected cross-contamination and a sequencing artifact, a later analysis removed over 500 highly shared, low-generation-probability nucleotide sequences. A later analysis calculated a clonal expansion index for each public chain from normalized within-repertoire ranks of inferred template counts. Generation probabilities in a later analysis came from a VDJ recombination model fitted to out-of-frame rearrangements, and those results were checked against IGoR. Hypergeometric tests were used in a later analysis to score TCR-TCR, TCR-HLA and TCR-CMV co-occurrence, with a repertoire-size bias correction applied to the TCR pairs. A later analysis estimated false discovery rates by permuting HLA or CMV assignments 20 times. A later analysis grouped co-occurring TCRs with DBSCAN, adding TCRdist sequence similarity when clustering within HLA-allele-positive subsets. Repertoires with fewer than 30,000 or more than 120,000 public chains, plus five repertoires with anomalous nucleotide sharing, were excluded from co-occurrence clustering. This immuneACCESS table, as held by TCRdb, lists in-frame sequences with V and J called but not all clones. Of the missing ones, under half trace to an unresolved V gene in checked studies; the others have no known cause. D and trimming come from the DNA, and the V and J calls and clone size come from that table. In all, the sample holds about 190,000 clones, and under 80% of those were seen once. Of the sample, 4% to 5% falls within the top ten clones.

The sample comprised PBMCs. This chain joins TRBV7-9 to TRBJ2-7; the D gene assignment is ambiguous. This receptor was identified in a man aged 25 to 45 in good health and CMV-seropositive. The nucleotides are TGTGCCAGCGCTCCCCCCAGTTTCTCCTACGAGCAGTACTTC. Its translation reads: CASAPPSFSYEQYF.